These 28 T cell receptor beta chains originate from one sample sequenced in a study of T cell repertoires in cytomegalovirus infection. TCRdb called the reads again in MiXCR, with one record for every CDR3 protein. Of approximately 550,000 distinct CDR3 sequences listed, approximately 15% are singletons. Sequencing used CD8+ T cells from PBMCs. Receptors originate from a human donor in good health (CMV status not recorded). Some clones in this sample may be carry-over from other donors' samples.

In its sample, this clonotype was seen many times. The rearrangement uses TRBV2 and TRBJ2-1; D gene ambiguous. There are 15 residues in the CDR3. Germline V lookup: CDR1 SNHLY, CDR2 FYNNEI. Trimming took 4 bases from V and 0 from J, leaving 10 bases between them. CDR3 bases: TGTGCCAGCAGTGGTCTGGATAGCTCCTACAATGAGCAGTTCTTC. Translating it yields CASSGLDSSYNEQFF.

This clonotype was counted at least ten times. The rearrangement joins TRBV11-2 to TRBJ1-1; D uncertain. V lost 6 bases and J 8 bases, leaving 13 bases between the germline ends. CDR3 length: 12 residues. CDR1 SGHAT and CDR2 FQNNGV come from the germline V gene. As DNA, the CDR3 is TGTGCCAGCAGACCCCGGTGGGAAGAAGCTTTCTTT. It encodes CASRPRWEEAFF.

The rearrangement uses TRBV11-2 and TRBJ1-1, with a possible D match to TRBD1 (6 bases). CDR3 length equals 15 residues. V was shortened by 4 bases and J by 1 base, with 13 bases between the two germline ends. Germline V CDR1 and CDR2: SGHAT, FQNNGV. The CDR3 sequence is CASSSATGQNTEAFF. The DNA for the CDR3 is TGTGCCAGCAGCTCCGCGACAGGCCAGAACACTGAAGCTTTCTTT.

Ten or more counts support this clonotype. The rearrangement joins TRBV12-3 or TRBV12-4 to TRBJ2-3, with 9 bases identical to TRBD2. V lost 6 bases and J lost 0; bases outside the gene matches: 10. CDR3 length: 17 amino acids. The CDR3 is CASSPGAAGGSTDTQYF. The CDR3 DNA follows: TGTGCCAGCAGCCCAGGGGCAGCGGGGGGCAGCACAGATACGCAGTATTTT.

This clonotype was observed many times. The CDR3 here is CASSLAYSGTRETQYF. The CDR3 DNA reads TGTGCCAGCAGCCTCGCCTACTCCGGGACTAGAGAGACCCAGTACTTC. The gene calls are TRBV7-6 and TRBJ2-5; TRBD2 matches at 8 bases. Germline V CDR1 and CDR2: SGHVS, FNYEAQ. The CDR3 spans 16 residues. Trimming at V came to 5 bases and at J to 4 bases, leaving 12 bases not matched to a gene.

The V gene is TRBV28, the J gene TRBJ1-1, with D uncertain. This CDR3 comprises 13 residues. CDR1 and CDR2 from the germline V gene are MDHEN and SYDVKM. V dropped 4 bases and J dropped 1 base, with 7 bases sitting between them. This CDR3 is CASSSQPNTEAFF. The CDR3 nucleotides are TGTGCCAGCAGTTCCCAACCGAACACTGAAGCTTTCTTT.

This clonotype showed up just a few times. The chain joins TRBV6-5 to TRBJ1-6; D possibly corresponds to TRBD1 (6 bases). Trimming left V 4 bases short and J 7 bases short, with 20 bases between. Germline V gene data show CDR1 as MNHEY and CDR2 as SVGAGI. There are 17 residues in the CDR3. The CDR3 DNA follows: TGTGCCAGCAGTTCCATAACTACAGGGCTCGGGAATTCACCCCTCCACTTT. As protein: CASSSITTGLGNSPLHF.

Details on this clonotype: One end of the junction fails to match germline, which may point to a read error. The chain has TRBV5-7 and TRBJ1-1; D perhaps matches TRBD1 (5 bases). TRBV5-7 is an ORF, and what it does is uncertain. The CDR3 is 14 amino acids. The CDR3 region is CANSLTGRGTEAFF. The CDR3 DNA is TGTGCCAACAGCTTGACGGGTAGGGGCACTGAAGCTTTCTTT.

This clonotype was counted many times. The chain recombines TRBV11-2 with TRBJ2-7; the match to TRBD2 covers 8 bases. Germline CDR1 SGHAT, CDR2 FQNNGV. J was trimmed by 2 bases and V by 0 bases; bases with no gene match: 9. The CDR3 is 17 residues long. In DNA form, the CDR3 reads TGTGCCAGCAGCTTAGAGGGCGGGGGGACTATACCCTACGAGCAGTACTTC. This gives the protein CASSLEGGGTIPYEQYF.

The chain uses TRBV27 and TRBJ1-1; TRBD1 is a possible D gene (5 bases). This CDR3 is 13 amino acids long. CDR1 and CDR2 (germline): MNHEY, SMNVEV (reference sequence). Trimming pared 7 bases from V and 1 base from J, leaving 10 bases between. The DNA of the CDR3 is TGTGCCAGCACCAGGGTCCCGAACACTGAAGCTTTCTTT. This translates into CASTRVPNTEAFF.

With respect to this clonotype: This may arise from a read error, as a much more abundant clone is one base away. The CDR3 spells CASRHIADISYNEQFF. Written as DNA, the CDR3 is TGTGCCAGCAGGCATATAGCGGATATCTCCTACAATGAGCAGTTCTTC. The chain is built from TRBV7-6 and TRBJ2-1, with D possibly matching TRBD2 (6 bases). V was cut by 6 bases and J by 0 bases, with 15 bases left in between. This CDR3 spans 16 amino acids. The germline gives CDR1 SGHVS, CDR2 FNYEAQ.

This clonotype was counted a few times. This chain joins TRBV9 and TRBJ2-6, with 9 bases lining up with TRBD1. CDR1 and CDR2 (germline): SGDLS, YYNGEE. There are 19 residues in the CDR3. The J segment lost 0 bases and the V segment lost 2 bases, leaving 9 bases of the junction unmatched. CDR3 in amino acids: CASSVGWTGDSSGANVLTF. The CDR3 DNA reads TGTGCCAGCAGCGTGGGCTGGACAGGGGACTCCTCTGGGGCCAACGTCCTGACTTTC.

The table lists this clonotype with many counts. The chain couples TRBV7-2 to TRBJ2-1, with 14 positions matching TRBD2. Germline CDR1 and CDR2: SGHTA and FQGNSA. The CDR3 length is 15 residues. V shed 5 bases, J shed 7 bases, and the junction held 4 bases outside the gene matches. Here the CDR3 reads CASSLGLAGGNEQFF. Written as DNA, the CDR3 is TGTGCCAGCAGCCTCGGACTAGCGGGGGGTAATGAGCAGTTCTTC.

Of note for this clonotype: It may be a read error: a sequence one base away is much more abundant. Since no conserved phenylalanine or tryptophan closes the CDR3, a read error is the likely cause. The V gene is TRBV28, the J gene TRBJ2-5, with 9 bases aligning to TRBD1. V lost 5 bases to trimming and J lost 1 base; unmatched junction nucleotides: 5. This CDR3 is 15 amino acids long. The germline CDR1 and CDR2 sequences are MDHEN and SYDVKM. The CDR3 is CASSPPDRGQETQYL. In nucleotides, the CDR3 is TGTGCCAGCAGTCCCCCGGACAGGGGCCAAGAGACCCAGTACTTA.

The chain carries TRBV5-6 and TRBJ1-5; weak D call: TRBD1 (6 bases). Germline V lookup: CDR1 SGHDT, CDR2 YYEEEE. The CDR3 is 13 amino acids. Trimming removed 2 bases at V and 7 bases at J, with 10 bases between. The CDR3 region is CASSFTGKQPQHF. In DNA, the CDR3 is TGTGCCAGCAGCTTTACAGGGAAACAGCCCCAGCATTTT.

The genes are TRBV5-4 and TRBJ2-3; D gene uncertain. The germline V and J ends were trimmed by 0 bases and 5 bases, with 7 bases remaining between them. Per the germline V gene, CDR1 is SGHNT and CDR2 is YYREEE (reference sequence). The CDR3 is made up of 13 amino acids. Here the CDR3 DNA reads TGTGCCAGCAGCTTGGCCAAAGGAGATACGCAGTATTTT. It specifies CASSLAKGDTQYF.

This clonotype was detected a few times. This chain joins TRBV13 and TRBJ2-1, with 16 bases that match TRBD2. The length of the CDR3 is 19 residues. Trimming removed 4 bases from V and 8 bases from J; junction bases left unmatched: 14. Germline CDR1 reads PRHDT; CDR2 reads FYEKMQ (reference sequence). The CDR3, as DNA: TGTGCCAGCAGCTCCATTACCGGGACTAGCGGGGGGGCCCCCGATGAGCAGTTCTTC. Translating it yields CASSSITGTSGGAPDEQFF.

As to this clonotype: Here the CDR3 omits its conserved ending phenylalanine or tryptophan, so a read error is the likely source. The V and J genes are TRBV10-2 and TRBJ2-7; D unclear. Trimming shortened V by 2 bases and J by 3 bases, and 5 bases separated the two germline ends. The CDR3 totals 12 residues. The germline CDR1 and CDR2 sequences are WSHSY and SAAADI. The DNA of the CDR3 is TGCGCCAGCAGTGAGAGCGACTACGAGCAGTACTTA. Amino acids: CASSESDYEQYL.

The table lists this clonotype with many counts. The genes are TRBV7-2 and TRBJ2-7; TRBD2 might be the D (6 bases). CDR3 length: 16 residues. Germline-derived CDR1 and CDR2 are SGHTA and FQGNSA. V dropped 5 bases and J dropped 5 bases, with 22 bases sitting between them. The CDR3 DNA is TGTGCCAGCAGCCCTACCTTGGGGGGAAATCATAACGAGCAGTACTTC. This codes for CASSPTLGGNHNEQYF.

On this clonotype: Its ends do not fully match the called genes, so a read error is possible. The chain has TRBV12-3 or TRBV12-4 and TRBJ1-2; 7 nucleotides align to TRBD1. The CDR3 sequence is 13 residues long. CDR3 residues: CANSLGQYYGYTF. Here the CDR3 DNA reads TGTGCCAACAGTTTGGGACAGTACTATGGCTACACCTTC.

The sample holds a few counts of this clonotype. The chain carries TRBV27 and TRBJ2-1; D uncertain. CDR3 length: 12 amino acids. The V and J ends lost 3 bases and 8 bases respectively, with 8 bases between them. The germline CDR1 and CDR2 sequences are MNHEY and SMNVEV (reference sequence). The chain's CDR3 is CASSFPGYEQFF. CDR3 DNA: TGTGCCAGCAGTTTCCCCGGATATGAGCAGTTCTTC.

This clonotype occurred many times. The chain carries TRBV12-3 or TRBV12-4 and TRBJ2-3, with TRBD1 matching over 9 bases. The CDR3 is 15 amino acids. The V gene end was trimmed by 7 bases and the J gene end by 6 bases; junction bases not matched to a gene: 11. CDR3 protein: CASKATGGLWDTQYF. The DNA for the CDR3 is TGTGCCAGCAAGGCCACAGGGGGCCTTTGGGATACGCAGTATTTT.

This sequence joins TRBV3-1 and TRBJ1-2; 10 bases are shared with TRBD1. The germline V gene encodes CDR1 LGHDT and CDR2 YNNKEL (reference sequence). J lost 7 bases, V lost 4 bases, and 18 bases had no gene match. CDR3 length equals 18 residues. The CDR3 loop is CASSPSDRGKEGDFGYTF. Written as DNA, the CDR3 is TGTGCCAGCAGCCCCTCGGACAGGGGGAAGGAAGGTGACTTTGGCTACACCTTC.

This clonotype came up a few times. The V call is TRBV5-1, the J call TRBJ2-1, with 9 bases that match TRBD2. The CDR3 totals 17 residues. Germline V gives CDR1 SGHRS, CDR2 YFSETQ. J lost 7 bases, V lost 4 bases, and 15 bases had no gene match. The CDR3 here is CASSRQTPLAGTNEQFF. The CDR3 DNA reads as TGCGCCAGCAGCAGGCAAACCCCTCTAGCGGGGACAAATGAGCAGTTCTTC.

The chain uses TRBV5-1 and TRBJ2-3; TRBD2 agrees at 8 bases. The CDR3 is 14 amino acids. Germline V gene data show CDR1 as SGHRS and CDR2 as YFSETQ. Unmatched junction bases numbered 10, after V lost 9 bases and J lost 4 bases. For the CDR3, the DNA is TGCGCCACCTCCGGGGGGGAGACTGCAGATACGCAGTATTTT. Residues: CATSGGETADTQYF.

For this clonotype: Just one base apart from a much larger clone, this may be a read error. The CDR3 carries no conserved terminal phenylalanine or tryptophan, so it likely arises from a read error. The J gene is TRBJ1-2, the V gene TRBV6-6; maybe TRBD1 (5 bases). CDR1 is MNHNY and CDR2 is SVGAGI in the germline V gene (reference sequence). The CDR3 loop spans 15 amino acids. The V end was cut by 8 bases, the J end by 4 bases, with 20 bases between. This CDR3 reads CASYSRAGTGYGYTI. CDR3 DNA sequence: TGTGCCAGCTATAGTCGAGCCGGGACGGGCTATGGCTACACCATC.

Only a few counts were recorded for this clonotype. The chain combines TRBV7-9 with TRBJ2-2; tentative D call: TRBD2 (6 bases). Trimming removed 4 bases from V and 2 bases from J, with 11 bases in between. CDR1 and CDR2 (germline): SEHNR, FQNEAQ (reference sequence). The CDR3 has 15 residues. The CDR3 protein is CASSSREPNTGELFF. DNA for the CDR3: TGTGCCAGCAGCTCACGGGAGCCAAACACCGGGGAGCTGTTTTTT. Complete variable domain (other parts from reference TRBV7-9 and TRBJ2-2): DTGVSQNPRHKITKRGQNVTFRCDPISEHNRLYWYRQTLGQGPEFLTYFQNEAQLEKSRLLSDRFSAERPKGSFSTLEIQRTEQGDSAMYLCASSSREPNTGELFFGEGSRLTVL.

The chain links TRBV19 to TRBJ1-2; TRBD1 matches 8 bases. In germline, CDR1 is LNHDA, CDR2 SQIVND (reference sequence). V lost 7 bases and J lost 8; bases outside the gene matches: 18. This CDR3 has 16 amino acids. CDR3 coding DNA: TGTGCCAGTATCCCCAGGGGGCCTCTCGGAGTCCAAGGCTACACCTTC. This gives the protein CASIPRGPLGVQGYTF. The full variable domain, in which reference TRBV19 and TRBJ1-2 provide the parts outside the CDR3, is DGGITQSPKYLFRKEGQNVTLSCEQNLNHDAMYWYRQDPGQGLRLIYYSQIVNDFQKGDIAEGYSVSREKKESFPLTVTSAQKNPTAFYLCASIPRGPLGVQGYTFGSGTRLTVV.